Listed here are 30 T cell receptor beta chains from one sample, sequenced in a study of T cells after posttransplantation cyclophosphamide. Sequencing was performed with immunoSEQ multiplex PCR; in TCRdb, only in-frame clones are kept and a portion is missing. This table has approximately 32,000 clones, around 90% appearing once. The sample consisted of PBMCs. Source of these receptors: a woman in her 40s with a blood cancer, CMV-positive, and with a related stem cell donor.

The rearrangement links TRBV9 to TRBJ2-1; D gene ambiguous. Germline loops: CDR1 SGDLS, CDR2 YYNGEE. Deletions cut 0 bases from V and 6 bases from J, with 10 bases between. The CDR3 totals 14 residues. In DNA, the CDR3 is TGTGCCAGCAGCGTAGGAGGCGGTCTCAATGAGCAGTTCTTC. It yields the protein CASSVGGGLNEQFF.

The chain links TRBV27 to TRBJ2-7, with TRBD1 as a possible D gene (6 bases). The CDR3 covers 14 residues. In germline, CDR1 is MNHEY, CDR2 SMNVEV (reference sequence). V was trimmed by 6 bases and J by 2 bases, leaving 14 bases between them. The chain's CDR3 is CASSYTGSPYEQYF. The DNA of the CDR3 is TGTGCCAGCAGCTACACAGGGTCACCCTACGAGCAGTACTTC.

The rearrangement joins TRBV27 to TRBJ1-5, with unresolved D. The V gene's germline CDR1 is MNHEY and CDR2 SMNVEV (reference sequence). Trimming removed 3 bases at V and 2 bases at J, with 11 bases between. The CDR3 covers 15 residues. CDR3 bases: TGTGCCAGCAGTTTGAGTATACGGGGCAATCAGCCCCAGCATTTT. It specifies CASSLSIRGNQPQHF.

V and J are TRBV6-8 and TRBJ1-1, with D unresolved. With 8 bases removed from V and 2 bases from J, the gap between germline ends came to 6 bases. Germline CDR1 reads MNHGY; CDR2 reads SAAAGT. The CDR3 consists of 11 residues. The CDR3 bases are TGTGCCAGCGTTTCTAACACTGAAGCTTTCTTT. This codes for CASVSNTEAFF.

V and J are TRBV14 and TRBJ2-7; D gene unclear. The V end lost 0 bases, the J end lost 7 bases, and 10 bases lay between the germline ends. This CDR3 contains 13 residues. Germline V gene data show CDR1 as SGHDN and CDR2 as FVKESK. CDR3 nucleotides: TGTGCCAGCAGCCAAGAGTTGGGCTCTGAGCAGTACTTC. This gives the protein CASSQELGSEQYF.

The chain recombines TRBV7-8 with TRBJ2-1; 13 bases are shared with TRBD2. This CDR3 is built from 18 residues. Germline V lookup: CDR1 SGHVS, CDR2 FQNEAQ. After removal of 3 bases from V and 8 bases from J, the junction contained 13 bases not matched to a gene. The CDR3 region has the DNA TGTGCCAGCAGCTTTGTCGGGACTAGCGGGGAGTACGAGGATGAGCAGTTCTTC. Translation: CASSFVGTSGEYEDEQFF.

The CDR3 nucleotides read TGCAGCGTTGAGGGGTGGACTAGCACAGATACGCAGTATTTT. Translation: CSVEGWTSTDTQYF. V and J are TRBV29-1 and TRBJ2-3; the D gene is possibly TRBD2 (5 bases). The CDR3 length is 14 residues. Per germline, CDR1 SQVTM and CDR2 ANQGSEA. V was cut by 3 bases and J by 0 bases, with 10 bases left in between.

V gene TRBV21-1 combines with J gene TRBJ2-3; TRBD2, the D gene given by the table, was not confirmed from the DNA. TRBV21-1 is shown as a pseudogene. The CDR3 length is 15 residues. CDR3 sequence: CASSKTSGSTDTQYF. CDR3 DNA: TGTGCCAGCAGCAAGACTAGCGGAAGCACAGATACGCAGTATTTT.

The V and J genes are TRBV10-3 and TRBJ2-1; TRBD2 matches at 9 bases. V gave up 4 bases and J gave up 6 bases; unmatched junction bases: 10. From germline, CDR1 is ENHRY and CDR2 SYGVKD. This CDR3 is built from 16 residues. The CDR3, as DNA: TGTGCCATCAGTGCTTCGGGAAGCGGGGGGATCAATGAGCAGTTCTTC. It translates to CAISASGSGGINEQFF.

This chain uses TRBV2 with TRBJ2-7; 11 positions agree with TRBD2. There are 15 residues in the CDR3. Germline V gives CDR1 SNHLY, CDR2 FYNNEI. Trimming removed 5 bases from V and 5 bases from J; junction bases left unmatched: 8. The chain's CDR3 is CASSLSGGDFDEQYF. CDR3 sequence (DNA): TGTGCCAGCAGTCTTAGCGGGGGGGACTTCGACGAGCAGTACTTC.

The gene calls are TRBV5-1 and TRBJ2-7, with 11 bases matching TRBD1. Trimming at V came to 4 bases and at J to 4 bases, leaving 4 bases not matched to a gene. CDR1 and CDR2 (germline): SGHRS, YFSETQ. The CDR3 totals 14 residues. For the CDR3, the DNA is TGCGCCAGCAGCGGAGGACAGGGGGCTTACGAGCAGTACTTC. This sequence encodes CASSGGQGAYEQYF.

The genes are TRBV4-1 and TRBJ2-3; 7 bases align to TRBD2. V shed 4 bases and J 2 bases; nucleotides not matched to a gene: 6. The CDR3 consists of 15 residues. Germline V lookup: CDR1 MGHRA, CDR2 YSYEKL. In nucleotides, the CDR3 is TGCGCCAGCAGCCTCCTCCTAGCGGCCACAGATACGCAGTATTTT. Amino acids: CASSLLLAATDTQYF.

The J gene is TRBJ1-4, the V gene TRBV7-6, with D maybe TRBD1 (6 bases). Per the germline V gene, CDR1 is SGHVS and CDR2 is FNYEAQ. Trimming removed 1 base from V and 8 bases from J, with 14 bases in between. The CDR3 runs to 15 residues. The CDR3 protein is CASSLETGSGEKLFF. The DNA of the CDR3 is TGTGCCAGCAGCTTAGAAACAGGGTCGGGGGAAAAACTGTTTTTT.

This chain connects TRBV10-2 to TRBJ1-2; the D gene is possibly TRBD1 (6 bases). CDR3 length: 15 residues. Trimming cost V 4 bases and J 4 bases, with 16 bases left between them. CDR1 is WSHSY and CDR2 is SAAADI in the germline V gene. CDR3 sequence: CASSARGGGGYGYTF. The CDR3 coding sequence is TGCGCCAGCAGTGCCCGGGGTGGGGGCGGCTATGGCTACACCTTC.

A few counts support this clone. The CDR3 coding sequence is TGTGCCAGCAGCTTATATGGGGGGTCGGGAGAGACCCAGTACTTC. It translates to CASSLYGGSGETQYF. The chain couples TRBV7-2 to TRBJ2-5, with a weak D call TRBD2 (6 bases). V was cut by 2 bases and J by 4 bases, with 14 bases left in between. Per germline, CDR1 SGHTA and CDR2 FQGNSA. CDR3 length equals 15 residues.

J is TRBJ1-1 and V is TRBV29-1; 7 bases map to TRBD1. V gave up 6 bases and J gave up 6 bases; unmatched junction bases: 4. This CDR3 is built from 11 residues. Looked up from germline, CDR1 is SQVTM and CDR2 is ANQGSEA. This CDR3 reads CSVKGAAEAFF. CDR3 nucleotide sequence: TGCAGCGTGAAGGGGGCCGCTGAAGCTTTCTTT.

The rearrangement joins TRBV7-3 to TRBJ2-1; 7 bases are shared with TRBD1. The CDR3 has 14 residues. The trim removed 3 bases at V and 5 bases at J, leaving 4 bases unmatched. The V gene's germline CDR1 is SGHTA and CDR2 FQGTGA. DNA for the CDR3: TGTGCCAGCAGCTTGACCGGGACAGACAATGAGCAGTTCTTC. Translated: CASSLTGTDNEQFF.

CDR3 region: CASSPPGVSGANVLTF. The CDR3 region has the DNA TGTGCCAGTAGTCCTCCAGGGGTATCTGGGGCCAACGTCCTGACTTTC. This sequence joins TRBV19 and TRBJ2-6; the D gene is possibly TRBD1 (6 bases). Germline V CDR1 and CDR2: LNHDA, SQIVND (reference sequence). CDR3 length equals 16 residues. With 5 bases removed from V and 1 base from J, the gap between germline ends came to 12 bases.

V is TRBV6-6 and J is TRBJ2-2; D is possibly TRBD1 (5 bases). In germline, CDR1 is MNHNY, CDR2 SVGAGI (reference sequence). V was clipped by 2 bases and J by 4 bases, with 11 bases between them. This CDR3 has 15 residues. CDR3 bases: TGTGCCAGCAGTTACCCTGCCACAGGCACCGGGGAGCTGTTTTTT. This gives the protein CASSYPATGTGELFF.

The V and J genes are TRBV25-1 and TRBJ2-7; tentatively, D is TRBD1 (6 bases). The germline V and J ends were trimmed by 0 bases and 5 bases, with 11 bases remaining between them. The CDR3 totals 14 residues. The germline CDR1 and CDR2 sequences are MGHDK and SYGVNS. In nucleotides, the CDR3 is TGTGCCAGCAGTGAATACAGGGGTACCGACGAGCAGTACTTC. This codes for CASSEYRGTDEQYF.

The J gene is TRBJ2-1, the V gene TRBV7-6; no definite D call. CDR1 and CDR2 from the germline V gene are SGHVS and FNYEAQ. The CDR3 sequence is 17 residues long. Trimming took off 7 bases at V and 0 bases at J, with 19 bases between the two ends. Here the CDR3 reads CASNPGQARSSYNEQFF. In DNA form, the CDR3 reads TGTGCCAGCAATCCAGGCCAGGCCCGCAGCTCCTACAATGAGCAGTTCTTC.

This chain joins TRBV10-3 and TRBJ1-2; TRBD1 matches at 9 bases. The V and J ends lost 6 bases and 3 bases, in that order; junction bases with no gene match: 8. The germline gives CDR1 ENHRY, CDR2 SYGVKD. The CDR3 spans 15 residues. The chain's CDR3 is CAISAGTGFDYGYTF. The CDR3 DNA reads TGTGCCATCAGCGCCGGGACAGGGTTTGACTATGGCTACACCTTC.

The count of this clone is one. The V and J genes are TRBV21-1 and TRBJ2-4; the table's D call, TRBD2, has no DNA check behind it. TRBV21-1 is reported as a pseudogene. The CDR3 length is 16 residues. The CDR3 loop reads CASSKGTSGSQNIQYF. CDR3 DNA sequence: TGTGCCAGCAGCAAAGGGACTAGCGGGAGCCAAAACATTCAGTACTTC.

The CDR3 sequence: CASSVGDTMNTEAFF. CDR3 DNA: TGTGCCAGCAGCGTAGGGGACACCATGAACACTGAAGCTTTCTTT. This chain uses TRBV9 with TRBJ1-1, with a weak D call TRBD1 (6 bases). V was clipped by 0 bases and J by 0 bases, with 9 bases between them. The CDR3 has 15 amino acids. Germline CDR1 and CDR2: SGDLS and YYNGEE.

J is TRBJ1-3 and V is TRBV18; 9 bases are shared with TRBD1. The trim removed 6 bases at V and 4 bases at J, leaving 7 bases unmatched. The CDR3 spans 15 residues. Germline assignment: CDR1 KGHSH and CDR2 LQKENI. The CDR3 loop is CASSQGQGIGNTIYF. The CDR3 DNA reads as TGTGCCAGCTCTCAGGGACAGGGAATCGGAAACACCATATATTTT.

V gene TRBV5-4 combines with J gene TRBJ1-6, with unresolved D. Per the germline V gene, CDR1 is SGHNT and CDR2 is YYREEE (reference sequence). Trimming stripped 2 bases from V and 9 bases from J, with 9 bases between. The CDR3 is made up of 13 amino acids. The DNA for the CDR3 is TGTGCCAGCAGCTTCGCCGCGCCTTCACCCCTCCACTTT. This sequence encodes CASSFAAPSPLHF.

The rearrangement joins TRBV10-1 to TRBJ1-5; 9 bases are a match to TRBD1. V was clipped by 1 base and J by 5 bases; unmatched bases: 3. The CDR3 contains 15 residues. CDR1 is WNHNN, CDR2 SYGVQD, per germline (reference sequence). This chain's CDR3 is CASSEWDRVHQPQHF. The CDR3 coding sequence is TGCGCCAGCAGTGAGTGGGACAGGGTCCATCAGCCCCAGCATTTT.

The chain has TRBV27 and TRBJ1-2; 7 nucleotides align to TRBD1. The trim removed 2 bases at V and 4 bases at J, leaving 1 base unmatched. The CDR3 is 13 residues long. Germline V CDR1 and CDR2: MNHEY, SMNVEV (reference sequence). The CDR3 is CASSLRGLYGYTF. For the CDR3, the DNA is TGTGCCAGCAGTTTAAGGGGGCTCTATGGCTACACCTTC.

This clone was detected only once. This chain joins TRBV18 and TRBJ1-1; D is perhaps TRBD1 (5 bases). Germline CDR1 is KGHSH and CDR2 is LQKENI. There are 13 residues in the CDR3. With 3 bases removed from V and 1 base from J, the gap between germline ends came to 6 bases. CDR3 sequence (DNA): TGTGCCAGCTCACCTAGGGGGAACACTGAAGCTTTCTTT. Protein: CASSPRGNTEAFF.

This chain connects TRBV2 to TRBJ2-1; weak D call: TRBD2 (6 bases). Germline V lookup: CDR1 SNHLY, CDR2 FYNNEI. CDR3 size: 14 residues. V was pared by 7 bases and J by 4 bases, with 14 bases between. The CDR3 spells CASMEGFPYNEQFF. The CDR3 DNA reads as TGTGCCAGCATGGAGGGTTTCCCTTACAATGAGCAGTTCTTC.